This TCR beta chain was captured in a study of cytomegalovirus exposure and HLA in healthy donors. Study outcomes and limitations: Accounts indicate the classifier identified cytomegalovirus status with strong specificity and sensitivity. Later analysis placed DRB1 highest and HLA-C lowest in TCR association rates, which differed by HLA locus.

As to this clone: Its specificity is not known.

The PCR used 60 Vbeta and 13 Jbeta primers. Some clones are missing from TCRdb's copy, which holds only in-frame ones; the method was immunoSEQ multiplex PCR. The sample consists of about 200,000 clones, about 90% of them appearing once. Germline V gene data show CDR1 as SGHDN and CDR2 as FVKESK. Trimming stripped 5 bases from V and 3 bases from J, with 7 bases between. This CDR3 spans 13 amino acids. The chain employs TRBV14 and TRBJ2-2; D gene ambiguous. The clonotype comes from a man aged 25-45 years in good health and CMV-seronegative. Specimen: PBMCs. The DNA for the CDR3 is TGTGCCAGCAGCTCCCTAGACACCGGGGAGCTGTTTTTT. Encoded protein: CASSSLDTGELFF.